This TCR beta chain was recovered during a study of blood T cells in healthy people across ages. Study-level points and caveats: In the absence of known donor CMV status, changes in expanded clonotypes were possibly confounded. Because sorting was not performed, PBMCs prevented conclusive naive versus antigen-experienced comparison.

This CDR3 is 17 amino acids long. Germline V gene sequence: CDR1 SGHTA, CDR2 FQGNSA. V lost 5 bases and J lost 6; bases outside the gene matches: 13. This clonotype was detected a few times. The antigen remains undetermined. A second PCR, run for about 7 to 11 cycles, used a sample-barcoded 5' primer plus a J-beta primer mix. Every single cDNA molecule received a tag from a template-switch adaptor with 12 random nucleotides. TCRdb reprocessed the 5' RACE reads via MiXCR and lists one record per CDR3 protein. The sample contains about 580,000 distinct CDR3 sequences, around 48% of which appear only once.

This chain connects TRBV7-2 to TRBJ2-3; 11 bases match TRBD1. The TCR was taken from an older man in good health. The specimen sequenced was blood. CDR3 sequence reads: CASSLRRTGGKEDTQYF. The CDR3 coding sequence is TGTGCCAGCAGCCTCCGGAGGACAGGGGGCAAGGAGGATACGCAGTATTTT.